This TCR beta chain was found in a study of T cells in Graves' hyperthyroidism and ophthalmopathy (dated 2019 in TCRdb). A note on the overall study: To identify distinguishing TCR V-J signatures, a discovery cohort of some 99 patients was used, comprising some 43 with Graves' ophthalmopathy and approximately 58 with stable Graves' hyperthyroidism. The roughly 90 discovery patients were divided at random into training and test sets in a 7:3 ratio. Whether ophthalmopathy could be predicted prospectively was tested in an independent validation cohort made up of roughly 19 hyperthyroidism patients plus 17 patients who later progressed to ophthalmopathy. The paper describes TCR Vbeta CDR3 sequencing of 140 or so peripheral blood samples, made up of 43 ophthalmopathy patients, 70 to 75 hyperthyroidism patients and 17 progressor patients. Once sampling was done, hyperthyroidism patients were given methimazole at a starting dose of 30 mg daily, whereas ophthalmopathy patients were given high-dose intravenous methylprednisolone. In over five Graves' hyperthyroidism patients, the study also compared T-cell repertoires from thyroid tissue with T-cell repertoires from blood. Paper-wide results and their limitations: No statistical method was used to fix the sample size in advance, and group allocation was not hidden from the investigators. In validation, the model predicted progression to ophthalmopathy with over 65% sensitivity and 72% to 85% specificity, a median of roughly seven months before onset. Most expanded thyroid clonotypes (frequency above 0.001) were also detected in blood, a finding suggesting that blood repertoires may reflect thyroid immune responses. In cross-validation, a model built on a 13 V-J signature told ophthalmopathy apart from stable hyperthyroidism with approximately 91% sensitivity and around 84% specificity, and in testing the same model reached 80%/75%.

TCR beta CDR3 regions were amplified from RNA transcripts. A first-round RT-PCR of the TCR CDR3 used the HTBI primer set with the Qiagen OneStep RT-PCR kit. Libraries were constructed in a second round of multiplex PCR, after which size selection and purification were carried out. The libraries were sequenced on an Illumina HiSeq2000 using paired-end 100 bp reads. The authors' pipeline ran thus. Raw data were processed with SOAPnuke, discarding reads with adapters, uncalled bases, mean Phred below 15, or no exact constant-primer or identifier match. COPE v1.2.5 was used to merge high-quality paired reads, and clonotypes were defined as unique nucleotide sequences. Clonotypes were aligned to IMGT TRBV, TRBD and TRBJ reference segments using MiTCR v1.1. Only V-J combinations with frequency above 0.0001, covering 98% to 99.2% of repertoires, were analysed. A TCS score was defined as the ratio of F50 (clonal expansion) to E x V (chaos), with BLOSUM62-based TCRdist applied between CDR3 peptides within each V-J. Welch's t-statistics and random forest reduced roughly 500 V-J features to about 12, which were used in a naive Bayes classifier (R e1071). Thyroid-blood repertoire similarity was quantified with the Morisita-Horn index. TCRdb ran its own pipeline on the public reads, namely fastp trimming at Q25 and MiXCR clone calling, and kept in-frame beta chains. Records with the same CDR3 protein are collapsed into one entry carrying the most frequent genes and DNA. The V and J calls were determined by TCRdb, not by the authors. Within this sample are about 500,000 distinct CDR3 sequences, with over 35% of them counted one time only. The top ten constitute 44% of the sample.

Any patient with an uncontrolled infection, another autoimmune disease, pregnancy or lactation was excluded. Diagnoses relied on clinical symptoms, serum thyroxine and TRAb, thyroid ultrasound and orbital computed tomography. Trizol reagent was used to extract total RNA, and RNA quality was then checked on an Agilent 2100 Bioanalyzer. On this clonotype itself: This clone's antigen is unknown. No clone much larger than this one lies a single base away; base qualities are absent.

Measured from the cysteine to the phenylalanine, the CDR3 is 13 residues long. The sequence is cut down to CDR3 DNA, 39 bases in frame from base 1. The germline V gene encodes CDR1 SGHTA and CDR2 FQGTGA. This chain joins TRBV7-3 to TRBJ2-7, with 9 bases matching TRBD2. The DNA end lines up better with TRBJ2-1; the J call may be wrong. The source material was peripheral blood or thyroid tissue (not recorded which). The source is an adult woman with Graves' disease, either hyperthyroidism or ophthalmopathy (not recorded which). The DNA sequence is TGTGCCAGCAGCTTAACGCGGGAGGGGGAGCAGTTCTTC. The encoded protein is CASSLTREGEQFF.